Following are 3 T cell receptor beta chains from one sample sequenced in a study of T cell responses to AZD1222 COVID-19 vaccine. Using immunoSEQ multiplex PCR, the repertoire was profiled, and TCRdb retains in-frame clones only, with some absent. Altogether 140,000 to 150,000 clones are present, 89% being singletons, with the ten largest covering about 5%. This sample comprised peripheral blood, obtained on day 0 of AZD1222 vaccination. Receptors originate from an adult in good health.

This chain links TRBV9 with TRBJ2-3, with 9 bases that match TRBD1. The CDR3 extends over 16 amino acids. Looked up from germline, CDR1 is SGDLS and CDR2 is YYNGEE. With 3 bases clipped from V and 6 bases from J, the junction kept 11 bases outside the gene matches. CDR3: CASSGDGQGRADTQYF. The CDR3 DNA sequence: TGTGCCAGCAGCGGAGACGGACAGGGGAGGGCGGATACGCAGTATTTT.

The chain joins TRBV19 to TRBJ2-7; 12 bases align to TRBD2. The junction had 8 bases not matched to a gene; V was cut back by 5 bases and J by 6 bases. The CDR3 extends over 15 amino acids. CDR1 LNHDA and CDR2 SQIVND come from the germline V gene (reference sequence). CDR3 residues: CASSRTELAGGEQYF. In DNA, the CDR3 is TGTGCCAGTAGTCGGACGGAACTAGCGGGAGGCGAGCAGTACTTC.

V and J are TRBV6-4 and TRBJ2-1, with TRBD2 matching over 8 bases. Trimming took 2 bases from V and 8 from J; bases not matched to a gene: 5. The CDR3 spans 14 residues. CDR1 is MRHNA, CDR2 SNTAGT, per germline. The CDR3 sequence: CASSDREGGYEQFF. In DNA form, the CDR3 reads TGTGCCAGCAGTGACCGGGAGGGCGGCTATGAGCAGTTCTTC.